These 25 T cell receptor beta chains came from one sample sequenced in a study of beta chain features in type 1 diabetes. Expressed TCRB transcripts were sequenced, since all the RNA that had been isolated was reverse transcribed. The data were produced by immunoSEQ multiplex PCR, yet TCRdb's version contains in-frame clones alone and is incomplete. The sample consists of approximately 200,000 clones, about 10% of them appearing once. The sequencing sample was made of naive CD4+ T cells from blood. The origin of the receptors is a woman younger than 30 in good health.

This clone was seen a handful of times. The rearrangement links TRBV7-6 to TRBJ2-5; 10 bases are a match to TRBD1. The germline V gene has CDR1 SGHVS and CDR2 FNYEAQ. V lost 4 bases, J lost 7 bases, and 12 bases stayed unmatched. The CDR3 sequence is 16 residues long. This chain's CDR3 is CASSSQAGTGVGTQYF. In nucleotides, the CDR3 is TGTGCCAGCAGCTCACAAGCCGGGACAGGGGTGGGGACCCAGTACTTC. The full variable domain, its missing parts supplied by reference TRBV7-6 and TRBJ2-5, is GAGVSQSPRYKVTKRGQDVALRCDPISGHVSLYWYRQALGQGPEFLTYFNYEAQQDKSGLPNDRFSAERPEGSISTLTIQRTEQRDSAMYRCASSSQAGTGVGTQYFGPGTRLLVL.

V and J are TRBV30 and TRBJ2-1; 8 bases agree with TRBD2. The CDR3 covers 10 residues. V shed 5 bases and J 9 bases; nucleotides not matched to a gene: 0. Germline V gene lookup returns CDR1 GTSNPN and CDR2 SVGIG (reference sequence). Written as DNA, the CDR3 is TGTGCCTGGCGGGGGGGTGAGCAGTTCTTC. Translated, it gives CAWRGGEQFF.

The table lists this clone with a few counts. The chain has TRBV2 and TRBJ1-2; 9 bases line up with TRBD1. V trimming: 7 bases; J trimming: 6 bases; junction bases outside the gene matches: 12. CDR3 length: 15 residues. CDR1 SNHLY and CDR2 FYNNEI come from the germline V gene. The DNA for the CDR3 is TGTGCCAGCACCGACGGGACAGGGCTGGCGGATGGCTACACCTTC. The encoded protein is CASTDGTGLADGYTF.

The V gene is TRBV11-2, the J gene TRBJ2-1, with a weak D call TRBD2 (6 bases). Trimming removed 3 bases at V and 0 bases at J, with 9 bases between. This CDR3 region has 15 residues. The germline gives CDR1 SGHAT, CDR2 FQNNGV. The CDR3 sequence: CASSFRLDSYNEQFF. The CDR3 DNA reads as TGTGCCAGCAGCTTCCGACTAGACTCCTACAATGAGCAGTTCTTC.

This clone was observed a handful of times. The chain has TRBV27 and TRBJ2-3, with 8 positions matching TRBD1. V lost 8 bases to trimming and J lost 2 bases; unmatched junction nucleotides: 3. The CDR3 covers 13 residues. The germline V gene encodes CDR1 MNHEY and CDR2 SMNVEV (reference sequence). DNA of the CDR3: TGTGCCAGCCGGGACAGGACCACAGATACGCAGTATTTT. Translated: CASRDRTTDTQYF.

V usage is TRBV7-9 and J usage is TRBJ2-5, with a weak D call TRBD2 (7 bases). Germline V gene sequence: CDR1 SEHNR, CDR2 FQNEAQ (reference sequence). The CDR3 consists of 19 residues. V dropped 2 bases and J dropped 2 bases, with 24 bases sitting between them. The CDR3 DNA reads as TGTGCCAGCAGCTTACGAAAAGGGGGGGTCGGTACGTCTCAAGAGACCCAGTACTTC. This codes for CASSLRKGGVGTSQETQYF.

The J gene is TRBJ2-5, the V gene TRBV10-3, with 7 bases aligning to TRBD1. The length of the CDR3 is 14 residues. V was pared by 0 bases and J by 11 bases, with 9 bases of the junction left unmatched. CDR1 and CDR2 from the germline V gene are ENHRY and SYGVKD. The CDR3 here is CAISESGQHWEQYF. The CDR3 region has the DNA TGTGCCATCAGTGAGTCGGGACAGCACTGGGAGCAGTACTTC.

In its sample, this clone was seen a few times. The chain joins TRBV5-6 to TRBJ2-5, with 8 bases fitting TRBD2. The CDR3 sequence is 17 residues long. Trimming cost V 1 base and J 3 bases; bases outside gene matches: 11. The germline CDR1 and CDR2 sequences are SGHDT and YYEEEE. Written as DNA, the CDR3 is TGTGCCAGCAGCTTGTTCACCAGCGGGGGCGGGAAAGAGACCCAGTACTTC. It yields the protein CASSLFTSGGGKETQYF.

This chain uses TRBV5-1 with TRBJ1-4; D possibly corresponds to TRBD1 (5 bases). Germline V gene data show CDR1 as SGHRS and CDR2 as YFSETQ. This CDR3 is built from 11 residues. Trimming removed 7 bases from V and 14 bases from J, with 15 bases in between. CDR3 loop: CASAQGGRLFF. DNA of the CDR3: TGCGCCAGCGCCCAGGGTGGTCGGCTGTTTTTT.

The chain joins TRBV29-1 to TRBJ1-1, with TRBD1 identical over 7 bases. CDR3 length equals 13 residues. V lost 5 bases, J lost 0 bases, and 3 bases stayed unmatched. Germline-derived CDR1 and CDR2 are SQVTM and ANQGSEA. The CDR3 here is CSVPGQLNTEAFF. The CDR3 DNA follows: TGCAGCGTTCCGGGACAGCTGAACACTGAAGCTTTCTTT.

The CDR3 DNA sequence: TGTGCCAGCAGTGAATTCGGCCAGGGAGGCACTGAAGCTTTCTTT. It translates to CASSEFGQGGTEAFF. The J gene is TRBJ1-1, the V gene TRBV2; tentative D call: TRBD1 (5 bases). This CDR3 contains 15 residues. V was cut by 2 bases and J by 4 bases, with 14 bases left in between. Germline V CDR1 and CDR2: SNHLY, FYNNEI.

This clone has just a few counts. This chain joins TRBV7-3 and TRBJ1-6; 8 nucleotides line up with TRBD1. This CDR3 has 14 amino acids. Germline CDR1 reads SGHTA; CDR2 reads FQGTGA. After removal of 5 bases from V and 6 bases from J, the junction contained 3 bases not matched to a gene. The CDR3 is CASSPQGGNSPLHF. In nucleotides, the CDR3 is TGTGCCAGCAGCCCACAGGGGGGTAATTCACCCCTCCACTTT.

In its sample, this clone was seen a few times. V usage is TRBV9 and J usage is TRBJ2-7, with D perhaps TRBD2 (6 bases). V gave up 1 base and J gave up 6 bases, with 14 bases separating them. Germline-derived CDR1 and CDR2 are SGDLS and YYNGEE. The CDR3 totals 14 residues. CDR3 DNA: TGTGCCAGCAGCGTAAGGGACTTAGAGCCCGAGCAGTACTTC. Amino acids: CASSVRDLEPEQYF.

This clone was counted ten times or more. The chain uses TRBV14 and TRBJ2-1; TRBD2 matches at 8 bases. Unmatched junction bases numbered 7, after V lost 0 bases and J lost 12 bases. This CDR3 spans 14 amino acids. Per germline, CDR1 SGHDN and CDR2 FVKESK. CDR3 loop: CASSQDRGGRRQFF. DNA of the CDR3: TGTGCCAGCAGCCAAGATCGGGGGGGACGGAGGCAGTTCTTC.

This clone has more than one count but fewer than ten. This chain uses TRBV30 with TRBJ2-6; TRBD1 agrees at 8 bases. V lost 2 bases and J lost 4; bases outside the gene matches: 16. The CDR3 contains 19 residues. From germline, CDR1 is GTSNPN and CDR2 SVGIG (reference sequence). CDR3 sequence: CAWSLTGGRGGPGANVLTF. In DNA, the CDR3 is TGTGCCTGGAGTCTTACAGGGGGAAGGGGAGGCCCGGGGGCCAACGTCCTGACTTTC.

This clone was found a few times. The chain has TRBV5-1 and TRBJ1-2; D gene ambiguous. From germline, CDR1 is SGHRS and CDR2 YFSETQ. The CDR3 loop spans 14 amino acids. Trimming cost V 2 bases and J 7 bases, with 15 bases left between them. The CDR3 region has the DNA TGCGCCAGCAGCTTCATAGAGACACTCGGTGGCTACACCTTC. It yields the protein CASSFIETLGGYTF.

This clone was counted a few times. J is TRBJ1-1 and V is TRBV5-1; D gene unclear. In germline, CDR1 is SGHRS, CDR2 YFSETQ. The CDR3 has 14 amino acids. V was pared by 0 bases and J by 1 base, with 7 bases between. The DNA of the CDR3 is TGCGCCAGCAGCTTGGATAGTCCGAACACTGAAGCTTTCTTT. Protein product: CASSLDSPNTEAFF.

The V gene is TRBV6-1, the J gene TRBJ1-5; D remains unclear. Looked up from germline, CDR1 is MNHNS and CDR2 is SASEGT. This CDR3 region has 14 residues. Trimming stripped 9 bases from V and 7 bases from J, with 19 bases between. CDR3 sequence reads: CASFFRRSGQPQHF. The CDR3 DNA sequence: TGTGCCAGTTTCTTTCGTCGGTCGGGGCAGCCCCAGCATTTT.

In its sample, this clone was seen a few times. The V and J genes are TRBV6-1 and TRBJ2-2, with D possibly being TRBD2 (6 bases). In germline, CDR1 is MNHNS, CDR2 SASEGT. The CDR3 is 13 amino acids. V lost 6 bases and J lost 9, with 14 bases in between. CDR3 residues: CASREGPVRELFF. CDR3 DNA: TGTGCCAGCAGGGAGGGGCCGGTCCGGGAGCTGTTTTTT.

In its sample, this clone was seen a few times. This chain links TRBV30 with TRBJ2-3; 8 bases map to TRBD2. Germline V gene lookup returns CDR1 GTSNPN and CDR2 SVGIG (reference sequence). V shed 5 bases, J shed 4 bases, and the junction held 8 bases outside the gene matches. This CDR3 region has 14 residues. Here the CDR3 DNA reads TGTGCCTGGTGGCGGGGGGCGGGAGCAGATACGCAGTATTTT. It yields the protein CAWWRGAGADTQYF.

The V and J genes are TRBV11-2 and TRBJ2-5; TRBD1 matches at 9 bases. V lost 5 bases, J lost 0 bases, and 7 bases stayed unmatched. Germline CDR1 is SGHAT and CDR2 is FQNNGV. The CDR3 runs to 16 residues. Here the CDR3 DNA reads TGTGCCAGCAGCAACCCCGGGACAGGGTACCAAGAGACCCAGTACTTC. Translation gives CASSNPGTGYQETQYF.

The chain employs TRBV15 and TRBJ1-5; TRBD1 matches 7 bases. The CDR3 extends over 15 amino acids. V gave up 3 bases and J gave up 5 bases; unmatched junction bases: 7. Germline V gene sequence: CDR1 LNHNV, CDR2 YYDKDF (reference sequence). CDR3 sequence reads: CATSSETGRHQPQHF. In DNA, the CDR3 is TGTGCCACCAGCAGTGAGACAGGGCGGCATCAGCCCCAGCATTTT.

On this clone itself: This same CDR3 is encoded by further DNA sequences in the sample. The CDR3 protein is CATSRDRVYGYTF. The CDR3 DNA reads TGTGCCACCAGCAGAGATCGTGTCTATGGCTACACCTTC. The rearrangement links TRBV15 to TRBJ1-2; D gene ambiguous. This CDR3 comprises 13 residues. Looked up from germline, CDR1 is LNHNV and CDR2 is YYDKDF (reference sequence). V was pared by 0 bases and J by 4 bases, with 6 bases between.

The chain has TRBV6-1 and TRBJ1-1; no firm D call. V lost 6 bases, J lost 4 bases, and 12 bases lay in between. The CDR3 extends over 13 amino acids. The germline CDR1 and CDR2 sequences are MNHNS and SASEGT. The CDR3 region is CASSARMGTEAFF. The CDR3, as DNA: TGTGCCAGCAGCGCGCGGATGGGCACTGAAGCTTTCTTT.

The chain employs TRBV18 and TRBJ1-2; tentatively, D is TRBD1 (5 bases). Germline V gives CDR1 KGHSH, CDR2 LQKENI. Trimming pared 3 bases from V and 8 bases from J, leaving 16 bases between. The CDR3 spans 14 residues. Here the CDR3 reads CASSPDMVVGGYTF. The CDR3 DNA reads TGTGCCAGCTCACCGGACATGGTGGTTGGGGGCTACACCTTC.